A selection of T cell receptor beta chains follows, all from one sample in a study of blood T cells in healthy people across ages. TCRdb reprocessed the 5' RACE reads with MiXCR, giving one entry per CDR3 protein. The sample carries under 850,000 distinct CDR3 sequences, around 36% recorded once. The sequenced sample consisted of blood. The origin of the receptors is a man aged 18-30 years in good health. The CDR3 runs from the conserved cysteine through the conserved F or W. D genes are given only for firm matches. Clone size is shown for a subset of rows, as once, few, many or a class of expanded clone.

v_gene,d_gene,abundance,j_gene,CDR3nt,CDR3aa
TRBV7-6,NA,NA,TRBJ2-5,TGTGCCAGCAGCCCACGCCCCCAGGTTAAAGAGACCCAGTACTTC,CASSPRPQVKETQYF
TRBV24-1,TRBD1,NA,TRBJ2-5,TGTGCCACCAGTGATTTTCAGGGGGCAGGCGAGACCCAGTACTTC,CATSDFQGAGETQYF
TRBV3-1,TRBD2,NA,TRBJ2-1,TGTGCCAGCAGCCAACTCATAGCGGGAGGGAGGCAGTTCTTC,CASSQLIAGGRQFF
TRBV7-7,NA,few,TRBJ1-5,TGTGCCAGCAGCTTATCCCGGGACGGACCTTTTTCGCCCCAGCATTTT,CASSLSRDGPFSPQHF
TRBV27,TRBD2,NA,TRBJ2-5,TGTGCCAGCAGTTCGCGGACTAGCGGGGGGACCGGAGAGACCCAGTACTTC,CASSSRTSGGTGETQYF
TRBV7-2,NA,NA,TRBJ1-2,TGTGCCAGCAGCTTAAGAAACACCATCTATGGCCACACCTTC,CASSLRNTIYGHTF
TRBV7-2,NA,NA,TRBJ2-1,TGTGCCAGCAGCCCTACCTCCAGGGCTGGCTACAATGAGCAGTTCTTC,CASSPTSRAGYNEQFF
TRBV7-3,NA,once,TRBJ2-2,TGTGCCAGCAGCTCCGGGCGAGGGACCGGGGAGCTGTTTTTT,CASSSGRGTGELFF
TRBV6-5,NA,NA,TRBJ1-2,TGTGCCAGCAGACCCGGGTTCAACTATGGCTACACCTTC,CASRPGFNYGYTF
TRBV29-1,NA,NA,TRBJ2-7,TGCAGCGTTACTCAAATGGAGGGATCCTACGAGCAGTACTTC,CSVTQMEGSYEQYF
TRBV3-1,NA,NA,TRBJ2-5,TGTGCCAGCAGCCAACAAAGAGTAGAAATCGATGAGCAGTACTTC,CASSQQRVEIDEQYF
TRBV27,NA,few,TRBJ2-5,TGTGCCAGCAGTAGGCCAGGGGCAGAGACCCAGTACTTC,CASSRPGAETQYF
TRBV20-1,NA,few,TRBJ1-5,TGCAGTGCTAGTCTCTCGGACATTAATCAGCCCCAGCATTTT,CSASLSDINQPQHF
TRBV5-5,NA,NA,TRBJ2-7,TGTGCCAGCAGCGGTGGGGATTACTACGAGCAGTACTTC,CASSGGDYYEQYF
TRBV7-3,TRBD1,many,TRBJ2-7,TGTGCCAGCAGCGCAAGACAGGGTCCCTACGAGCAGTACTTC,CASSARQGPYEQYF
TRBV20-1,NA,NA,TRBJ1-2,TGCAGTGCTAGACTGGCGGGTAGCAACTATGGCTACACCTTC,CSARLAGSNYGYTF
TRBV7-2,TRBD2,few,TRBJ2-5,TGTGCCAGCAGCACGGGGGGGTGGATACGGGAGACCCAGTACTTC,CASSTGGWIRETQYF
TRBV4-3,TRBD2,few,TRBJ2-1,TGCGCCAGCAGCCAAGATCCACAACTAGCGGGGGTCTCCTACAATGAGCAGTTCTTC,CASSQDPQLAGVSYNEQFF
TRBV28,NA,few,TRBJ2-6,TGTGCCAGCAGTTTATCAGGGGTCCCCTCTGGGGCCAACGTCCTGACTTTC,CASSLSGVPSGANVLTF
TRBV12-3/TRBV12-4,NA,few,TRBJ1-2,TGTGCCAGCAGTTTCATGCCGGGGGCTAACTATGGCTACACCTTC,CASSFMPGANYGYTF
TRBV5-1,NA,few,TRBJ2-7,TGCGCCAGCAGCTTGGAAGTTTCGAACGAGCAGTACTTC,CASSLEVSNEQYF
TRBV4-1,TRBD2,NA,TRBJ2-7,TGCGCCAGCAGCCAAGATCCCCCTAGCGGGACTACCTACGAGCAGTACTTC,CASSQDPPSGTTYEQYF
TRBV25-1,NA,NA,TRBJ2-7,TGTGCCATCTCCGAACCCGGCCCCTACGAGCAGTACTTC,CAISEPGPYEQYF
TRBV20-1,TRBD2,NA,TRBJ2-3,TGCAGTGCTAGGGGACTAGCGGTCTTCTCTAGCACAGATACGCAGTATTTT,CSARGLAVFSSTDTQYF
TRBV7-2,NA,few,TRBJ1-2,TGTGCCAGCTCTAGGGATGGCTACACCTTC,CASSRDGYTF
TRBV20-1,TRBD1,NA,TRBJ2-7,TGCAGTGCTAGAGGGGGACAGATCAATGAGCAGTACTTC,CSARGGQINEQYF
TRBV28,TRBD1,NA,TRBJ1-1,TGTGCCAGCAGTTCACCGACCAATTACCGGGACAGGGAGAACACTGAAGCTTTCTTT,CASSSPTNYRDRENTEAFF
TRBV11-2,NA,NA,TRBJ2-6,TGTGCCAGCAGCCCTTCGGGACCTGCTTCGTGGGGGGCCAACGTCCTGACTTTC,CASSPSGPASWGANVLTF
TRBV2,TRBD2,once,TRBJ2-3,TGTGCCAGCAGGGTAGCGGGAAATGGGGATACGCAGTATTTT,CASRVAGNGDTQYF
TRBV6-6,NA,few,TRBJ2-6,TGTGCCAGCAGTTACTCACTGGGGTCTGGGGCCAACGTCCTGACTTTC,CASSYSLGSGANVLTF
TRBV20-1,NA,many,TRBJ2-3,TGCAGTGCTAGGAGAAGGCGGGGCCCAGGGACAGATACGCAGTATTTT,CSARRRRGPGTDTQYF